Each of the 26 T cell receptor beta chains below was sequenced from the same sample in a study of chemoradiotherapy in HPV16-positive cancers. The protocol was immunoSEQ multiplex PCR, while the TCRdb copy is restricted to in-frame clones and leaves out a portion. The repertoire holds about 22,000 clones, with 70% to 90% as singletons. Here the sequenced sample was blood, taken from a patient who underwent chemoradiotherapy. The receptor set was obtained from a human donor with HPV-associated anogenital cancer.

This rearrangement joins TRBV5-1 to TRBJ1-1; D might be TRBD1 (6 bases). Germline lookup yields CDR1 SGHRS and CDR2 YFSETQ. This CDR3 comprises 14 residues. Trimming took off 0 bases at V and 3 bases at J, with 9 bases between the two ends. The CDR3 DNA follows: TGCGCCAGCAGCTTGGCCGGGGGCGACACTGAAGCTTTCTTT. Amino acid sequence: CASSLAGGDTEAFF.

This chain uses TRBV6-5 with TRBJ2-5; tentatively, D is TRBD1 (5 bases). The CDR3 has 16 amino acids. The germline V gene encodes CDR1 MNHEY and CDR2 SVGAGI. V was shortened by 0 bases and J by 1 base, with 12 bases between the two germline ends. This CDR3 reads CASSYSTGAGQETQYF. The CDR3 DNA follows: TGTGCCAGCAGTTACTCGACTGGGGCAGGCCAAGAGACCCAGTACTTC.

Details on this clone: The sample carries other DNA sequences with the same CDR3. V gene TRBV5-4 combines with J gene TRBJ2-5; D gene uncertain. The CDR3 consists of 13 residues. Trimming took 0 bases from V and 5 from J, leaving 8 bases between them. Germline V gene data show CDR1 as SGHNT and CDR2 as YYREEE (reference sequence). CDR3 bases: TGTGCCAGCAGCTTGGAAGGTGGTGAGACCCAGTACTTC. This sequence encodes CASSLEGGETQYF.

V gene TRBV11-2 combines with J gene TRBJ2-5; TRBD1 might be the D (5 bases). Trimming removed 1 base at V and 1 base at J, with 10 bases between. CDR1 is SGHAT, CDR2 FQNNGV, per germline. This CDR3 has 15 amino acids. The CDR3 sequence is CASSLGQGRQETQYF. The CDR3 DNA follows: TGTGCCAGCAGCTTAGGGCAGGGCCGCCAAGAGACCCAGTACTTC.

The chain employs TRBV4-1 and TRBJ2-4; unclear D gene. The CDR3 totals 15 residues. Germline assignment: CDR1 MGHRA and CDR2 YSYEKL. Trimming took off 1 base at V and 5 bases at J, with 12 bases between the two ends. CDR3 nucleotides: TGCGCCAGCAGCCAAGCGCAGAGCTCCCAAAACATTCAGTACTTC. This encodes CASSQAQSSQNIQYF.

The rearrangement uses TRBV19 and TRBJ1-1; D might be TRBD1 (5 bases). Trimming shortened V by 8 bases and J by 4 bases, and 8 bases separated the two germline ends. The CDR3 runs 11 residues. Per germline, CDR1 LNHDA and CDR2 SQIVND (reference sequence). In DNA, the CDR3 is TGTGCCAGTCGGGGGGTCACTGAAGCTTTCTTT. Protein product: CASRGVTEAFF.

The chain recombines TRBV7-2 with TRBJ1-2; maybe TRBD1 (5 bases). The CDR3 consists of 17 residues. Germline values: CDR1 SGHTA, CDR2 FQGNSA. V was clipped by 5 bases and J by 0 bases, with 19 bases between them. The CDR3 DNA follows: TGTGCCAGCAGCCCCGGGCGGGGGAGGGGAGCTAACTATGGCTACACCTTC. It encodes CASSPGRGRGANYGYTF.

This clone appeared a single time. For the CDR3, the DNA is TGTGCCAGCAGCTTAGGGCCTACTAACTATGGCTACACCTTC. It specifies CASSLGPTNYGYTF. V and J are TRBV7-2 and TRBJ1-2; D remains ambiguous. Germline V lookup: CDR1 SGHTA, CDR2 FQGNSA. The length of the CDR3 is 14 residues. Trimming stripped 1 base from V and 0 bases from J, with 6 bases between.

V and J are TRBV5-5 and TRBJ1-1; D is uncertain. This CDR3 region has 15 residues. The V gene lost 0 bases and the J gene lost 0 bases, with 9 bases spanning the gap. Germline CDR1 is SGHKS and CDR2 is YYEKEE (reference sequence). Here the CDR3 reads CASSLAVGLNTEAFF. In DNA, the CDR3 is TGTGCCAGCAGCTTGGCCGTGGGGTTGAACACTGAAGCTTTCTTT.

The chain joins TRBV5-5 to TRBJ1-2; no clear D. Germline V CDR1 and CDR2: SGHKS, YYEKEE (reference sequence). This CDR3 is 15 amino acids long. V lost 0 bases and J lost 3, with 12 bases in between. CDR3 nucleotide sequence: TGTGCCAGCAGCTTGGAAGGTGGCAGTCACTATGGCTACACCTTC. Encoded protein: CASSLEGGSHYGYTF.

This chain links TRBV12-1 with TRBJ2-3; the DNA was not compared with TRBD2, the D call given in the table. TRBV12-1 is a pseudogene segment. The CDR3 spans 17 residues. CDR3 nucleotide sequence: TGTGCCAGCAGCCCTGGACTAGCGGGGACGGACGGGGGTACGCAGTATTTT. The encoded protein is CASSPGLAGTDGGTQYF.

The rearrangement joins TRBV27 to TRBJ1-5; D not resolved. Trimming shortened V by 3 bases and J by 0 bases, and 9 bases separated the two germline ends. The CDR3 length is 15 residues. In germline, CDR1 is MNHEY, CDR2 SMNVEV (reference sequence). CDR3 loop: CASSLLGYSNQPQHF. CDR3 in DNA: TGTGCCAGCAGTTTGTTAGGGTATAGCAATCAGCCCCAGCATTTT.

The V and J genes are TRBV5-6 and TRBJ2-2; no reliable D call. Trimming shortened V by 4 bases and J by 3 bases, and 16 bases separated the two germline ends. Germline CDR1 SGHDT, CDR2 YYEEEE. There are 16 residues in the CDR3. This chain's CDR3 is CASSPIVGRDTGELFF. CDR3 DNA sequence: TGTGCCAGCAGCCCCATCGTGGGTCGGGACACCGGGGAGCTGTTTTTT. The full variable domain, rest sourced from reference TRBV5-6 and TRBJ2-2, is DAGVTQSPTHLIKTRGQQVTLRCSPKSGHDTVSWYQQALGQGPQFIFQYYEEEERQRGNFPDRFSGHQFPNYSSELNVNALLLGDSALYLCASSPIVGRDTGELFFGEGSRLTVL.

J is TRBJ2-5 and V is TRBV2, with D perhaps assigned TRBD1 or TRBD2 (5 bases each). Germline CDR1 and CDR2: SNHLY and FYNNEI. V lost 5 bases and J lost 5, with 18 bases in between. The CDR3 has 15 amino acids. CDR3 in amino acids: CASSLNSGAKETQYF. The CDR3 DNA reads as TGTGCCAGCAGTCTTAACTCCGGGGCCAAGGAGACCCAGTACTTC.

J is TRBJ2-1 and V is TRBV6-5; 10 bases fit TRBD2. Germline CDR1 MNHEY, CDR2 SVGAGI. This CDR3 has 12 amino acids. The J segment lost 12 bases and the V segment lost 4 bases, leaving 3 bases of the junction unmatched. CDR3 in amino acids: CASSSSGGTQFF. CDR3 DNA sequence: TGTGCCAGCAGTTCTAGCGGGGGAACGCAGTTCTTC.

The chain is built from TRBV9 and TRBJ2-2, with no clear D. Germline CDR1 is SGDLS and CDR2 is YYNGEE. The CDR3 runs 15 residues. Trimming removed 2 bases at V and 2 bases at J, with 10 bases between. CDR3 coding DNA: TGTGCCAGCAGCGTGGAAGGTACAAACACCGGGGAGCTGTTTTTT. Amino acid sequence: CASSVEGTNTGELFF.

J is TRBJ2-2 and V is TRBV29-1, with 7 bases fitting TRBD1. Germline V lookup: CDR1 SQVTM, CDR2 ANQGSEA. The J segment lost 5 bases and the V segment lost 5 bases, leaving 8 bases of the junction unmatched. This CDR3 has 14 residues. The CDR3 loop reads CSVQPGQTTGELFF. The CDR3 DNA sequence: TGCAGCGTTCAACCGGGACAGACGACCGGGGAGCTGTTTTTT.

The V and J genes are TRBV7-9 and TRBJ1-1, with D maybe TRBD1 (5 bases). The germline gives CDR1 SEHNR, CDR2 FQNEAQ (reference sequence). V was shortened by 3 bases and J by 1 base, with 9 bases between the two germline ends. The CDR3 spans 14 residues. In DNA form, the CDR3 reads TGTGCCAGCAGCTTTAGGGGCGGGAACACTGAAGCTTTCTTT. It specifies CASSFRGGNTEAFF.

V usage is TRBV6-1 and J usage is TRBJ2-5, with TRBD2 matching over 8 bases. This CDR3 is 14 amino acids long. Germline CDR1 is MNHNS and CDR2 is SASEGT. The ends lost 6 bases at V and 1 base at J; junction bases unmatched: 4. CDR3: CASSPGGVQETQYF. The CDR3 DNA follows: TGTGCCAGCAGCCCGGGGGGGGTCCAAGAGACCCAGTACTTC.

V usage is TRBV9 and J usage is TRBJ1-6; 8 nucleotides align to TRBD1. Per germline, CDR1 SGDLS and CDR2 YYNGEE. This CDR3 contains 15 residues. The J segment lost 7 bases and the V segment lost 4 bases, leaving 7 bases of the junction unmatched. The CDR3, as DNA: TGTGCCAGCAGCCCAAGACAGGGGACAAATTCACCCCTCCACTTT. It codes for CASSPRQGTNSPLHF.

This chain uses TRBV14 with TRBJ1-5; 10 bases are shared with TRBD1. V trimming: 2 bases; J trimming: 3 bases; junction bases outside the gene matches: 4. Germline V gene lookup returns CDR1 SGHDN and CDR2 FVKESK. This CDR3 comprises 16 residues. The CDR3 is CASSQTGTGDNQPQHF. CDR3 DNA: TGTGCCAGCAGCCAAACCGGGACAGGGGACAATCAGCCCCAGCATTTT.

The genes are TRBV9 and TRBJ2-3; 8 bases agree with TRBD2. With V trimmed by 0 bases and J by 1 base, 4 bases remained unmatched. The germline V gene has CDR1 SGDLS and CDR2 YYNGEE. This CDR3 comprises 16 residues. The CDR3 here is CASSVETGGGTDTQYF. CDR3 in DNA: TGTGCCAGCAGCGTAGAGACGGGGGGGGGCACAGATACGCAGTATTTT.

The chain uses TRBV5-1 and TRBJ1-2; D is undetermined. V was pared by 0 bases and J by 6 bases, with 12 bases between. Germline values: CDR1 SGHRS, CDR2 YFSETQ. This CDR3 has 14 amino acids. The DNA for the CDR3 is TGCGCCAGCAGCTTGGAGCCGGGTAGAGATGGCTACACCTTC. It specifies CASSLEPGRDGYTF.

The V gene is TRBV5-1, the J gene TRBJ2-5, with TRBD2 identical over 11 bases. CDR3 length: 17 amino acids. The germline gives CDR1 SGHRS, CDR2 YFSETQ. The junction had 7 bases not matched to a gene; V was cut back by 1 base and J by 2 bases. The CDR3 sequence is CASSLSPGLAVQETQYF. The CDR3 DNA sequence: TGCGCCAGCAGCTTGAGCCCGGGACTAGCGGTACAAGAGACCCAGTACTTC.

CDR3 bases: TGTGCCAGTAGTACCTCCATACTAGCGGGGTCCGGGGAGCTGTTTTTT. Amino acid sequence: CASSTSILAGSGELFF. This chain joins TRBV19 and TRBJ2-2; 10 bases fit TRBD2. This CDR3 region has 16 residues. Germline V gene data show CDR1 as LNHDA and CDR2 as SQIVND (reference sequence). Trimming removed 4 bases from V and 6 bases from J; junction bases left unmatched: 8.

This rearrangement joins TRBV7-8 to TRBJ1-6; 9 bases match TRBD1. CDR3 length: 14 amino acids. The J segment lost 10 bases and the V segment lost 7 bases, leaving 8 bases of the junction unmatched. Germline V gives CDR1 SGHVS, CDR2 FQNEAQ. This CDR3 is CASNQATGGSPLHF. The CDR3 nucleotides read TGTGCCAGCAACCAGGCCACAGGGGGCTCACCCCTCCACTTT.